A single sample gave rise to the 7 T cell receptor beta chains below, sequenced in a study of graft-versus-host responses after intestinal transplantation. No cognate antigen is known for these TCRs. Here immunoSEQ multiplex PCR was the method, and the copy in TCRdb shows in-frame clones only, minus some. The data hold some 76,000 clones, with over 75% observed a single time. This specimen was unstimulated CD8+ T cells sorted from spleen or lymph node cells, taken before transplant. The receptors come from a human donor who was the organ donor for an intestinal transplant.

The chain combines TRBV27 with TRBJ2-7, with D perhaps matching TRBD1 or TRBD2 (5 bases each). The V and J ends lost 4 bases and 5 bases respectively, with 15 bases between them. The CDR3 contains 14 residues. Germline CDR1 is MNHEY and CDR2 is SMNVEV (reference sequence). CDR3 sequence: CASSSSGRVHEQYF. CDR3 DNA sequence: TGTGCCAGCAGTTCCTCGGGGCGAGTCCACGAGCAGTACTTC.

This clone appeared a single time. This chain links TRBV19 with TRBJ2-2; TRBD2 might be the D (7 bases). The CDR3 length is 17 residues. The germline gives CDR1 LNHDA, CDR2 SQIVND (reference sequence). Trimming took 1 base from V and 1 from J, leaving 13 bases between them. CDR3 protein: CASSIAGGLMNTGELFF. In DNA form, the CDR3 reads TGTGCCAGTAGTATAGCGGGGGGCCTGATGAACACCGGGGAGCTGTTTTTT.

The chain combines TRBV27 with TRBJ1-1, with 11 bases matching TRBD1. CDR3 length: 15 residues. Germline assignment: CDR1 MNHEY and CDR2 SMNVEV (reference sequence). After removal of 4 bases from V and 0 bases from J, the junction contained 1 base not matched to a gene. CDR3 sequence: CASSWTGGMNTEAFF. In nucleotides, the CDR3 is TGTGCCAGCAGTTGGACAGGGGGCATGAACACTGAAGCTTTCTTT.

This clone has more than one count but fewer than ten. V usage is TRBV6-5 and J usage is TRBJ1-3; TRBD1 aligns across 9 bases. Germline V CDR1 and CDR2: MNHEY, SVGAGI. J was trimmed by 1 base and V by 4 bases; bases with no gene match: 2. The CDR3 spans 15 residues. This CDR3 is CASSLTGGSGNTIYF. Here the CDR3 DNA reads TGTGCCAGCAGTTTGACAGGGGGGTCTGGAAACACCATATATTTT.

The chain joins TRBV2 to TRBJ2-5; D is unresolved. The tail of the sequence fits TRBJ2-7 better, so the J call may be wrong. The CDR3 spans 14 residues. The germline V gene has CDR1 SNHLY and CDR2 FYNNEI. DNA of the CDR3: TGTGCCAGCAGTGAAGACACGGTTGCCTACGAGCAGTACTTC. Translated, it gives CASSEDTVAYEQYF.

V is TRBV9 and J is TRBJ2-1, with 9 bases fitting TRBD1. Trimming at V came to 3 bases and at J to 9 bases, leaving 10 bases not matched to a gene. The CDR3 is made up of 15 amino acids. Germline V gene data show CDR1 as SGDLS and CDR2 as YYNGEE. CDR3 bases: TGTGCCAGCAGCGGGGACAGGGTTTTTTTCGGTGAGCAGTTCTTC. Protein sequence: CASSGDRVFFGEQFF.

The rearrangement joins TRBV7-3 to TRBJ2-7; D is uncertain. The CDR3 covers 14 residues. Germline V gene data show CDR1 as SGHTA and CDR2 as FQGTGA. The ends were cut back, 2 bases at V and 2 bases at J, with 10 bases in the middle. The DNA of the CDR3 is TGTGCCAGCAGCTTAGGTAACGGACCCTACGAGCAGTACTTC. Its translation: CASSLGNGPYEQYF.